The 27 T cell receptor beta chains presented below share a single source sample, sequenced in a study of PD-1 blockade in mismatch repair-deficient tumors. Produced via immunoSEQ multiplex PCR; TCRdb's table is partial and in-frame only. The sample records about 15,000 clones, more than 70% being singletons. Sample: PBMCs, taken before pembrolizumab treatment. The receptors derive from an adult with mismatch repair-deficient cancer.

This sequence joins TRBV7-2 and TRBJ2-2; 9 positions match TRBD1. This CDR3 spans 16 amino acids. Germline CDR1 is SGHTA and CDR2 is FQGNSA. V lost 0 bases, J lost 5 bases, and 4 bases stayed unmatched. CDR3 in amino acids: CASSLARTGVTGELFF. CDR3 coding DNA: TGTGCCAGCAGCTTAGCACGGACAGGGGTTACCGGGGAGCTGTTTTTT.

This sequence joins TRBV19 and TRBJ2-3, with 7 positions matching TRBD2. The CDR3 totals 16 residues. Trimming at V came to 2 bases and at J to 1 base, leaving 6 bases not matched to a gene. Germline loops: CDR1 LNHDA, CDR2 SQIVND (reference sequence). The CDR3 DNA reads TGTGCCAGTAGTATATCGGCGGGAGAGGGCACAGATACGCAGTATTTT. It is translated as CASSISAGEGTDTQYF.

V usage is TRBV7-2 and J usage is TRBJ2-3; D gene uncertain. The CDR3 contains 15 residues. V was pared by 5 bases and J by 2 bases, with 14 bases between. Germline V lookup: CDR1 SGHTA, CDR2 FQGNSA. As DNA, the CDR3 is TGTGCCAGCAGCGCTCTGGGTTTAGCCACAGATACGCAGTATTTT. This translates into CASSALGLATDTQYF.

The CDR3 DNA sequence: TGTGCCAGCTGGGGAGAGGGACAGGGACAGGCCAGCGGCTACACCTTC. Its translation: CASWGEGQGQASGYTF. The chain is built from TRBV28 and TRBJ1-2; 9 bases line up with TRBD1. The CDR3 is made up of 16 amino acids. From germline, CDR1 is MDHEN and CDR2 SYDVKM. J was trimmed by 8 bases and V by 8 bases; bases with no gene match: 18.

The chain couples TRBV6-1 to TRBJ1-2; the match to TRBD1 covers 8 bases. The CDR3 spans 14 residues. Unmatched junction bases numbered 8, after V lost 10 bases and J lost 1 base. CDR1 and CDR2 from the germline V gene are MNHNS and SASEGT. CDR3 sequence: CATPTGAFNYGYTF. The CDR3 DNA sequence: TGTGCCACTCCGACAGGGGCTTTTAACTATGGCTACACCTTC.

This chain connects TRBV6-5 to TRBJ2-2; D unresolved. Trimming stripped 6 bases from V and 6 bases from J, with 17 bases between. Germline V gives CDR1 MNHEY, CDR2 SVGAGI. The CDR3 sequence is 15 residues long. CDR3 protein: CASRPRLSGSGELFF. The CDR3 DNA reads as TGTGCCAGCAGGCCCAGGCTTAGTGGTTCCGGGGAGCTGTTTTTT.

The gene calls are TRBV5-1 and TRBJ1-4, with a weak D call TRBD1 (6 bases). Germline CDR1 is SGHRS and CDR2 is YFSETQ. The CDR3 loop spans 18 amino acids. Trimming stripped 0 bases from V and 3 bases from J, with 18 bases between. The chain's CDR3 is CASSLGRAGAIANEKLFF. The CDR3 DNA sequence: TGCGCCAGCAGCTTGGGTCGTGCAGGGGCGATCGCTAATGAAAAACTGTTTTTT.

The chain joins TRBV2 to TRBJ1-4; 7 bases line up with TRBD1. The J segment lost 4 bases and the V segment lost 5 bases, leaving 7 bases of the junction unmatched. The length of the CDR3 is 15 residues. Germline CDR1 SNHLY, CDR2 FYNNEI. The CDR3 loop is CASSYPGQFNEKLFF. The CDR3 DNA is TGTGCCAGCAGTTATCCGGGACAGTTTAATGAAAAACTGTTTTTT.

The chain couples TRBV9 to TRBJ2-2; perhaps TRBD1 as D (6 bases). Germline-derived CDR1 and CDR2 are SGDLS and YYNGEE. This CDR3 contains 15 residues. V lost 5 bases to trimming and J lost 1 base, with 12 bases between them. CDR3 nucleotide sequence: TGTGCCAGCAGTGACCGGGACAAGAACACCGGGGAGCTGTTTTTT. Protein sequence: CASSDRDKNTGELFF.

The V and J genes are TRBV13 and TRBJ1-2; D is unresolved. This CDR3 comprises 13 residues. The germline V gene has CDR1 PRHDT and CDR2 FYEKMQ (reference sequence). Deletions cut 1 base from V and 10 bases from J, with 13 bases between. DNA for the CDR3: TGTGCCAGCAGCTTAGAGGACGAAAAATTCTACACCTTC. This translates into CASSLEDEKFYTF.

A few counts support this clone. The J gene is TRBJ2-7, the V gene TRBV6-1, with D possibly TRBD2 on 6 matching bases. V was shortened by 0 bases and J by 3 bases, with 12 bases between the two germline ends. In germline, CDR1 is MNHNS, CDR2 SASEGT. This CDR3 has 15 residues. The CDR3 DNA reads TGTGCCAGCAGTGAAGCCGGCGCGGGGAGCTACGAGCAGTACTTC. Translating gives CASSEAGAGSYEQYF.

The chain carries TRBV15 and TRBJ2-3; D possibly corresponds to TRBD2 (5 bases). CDR3 size: 18 residues. In germline, CDR1 is LNHNV, CDR2 YYDKDF (reference sequence). Trimming shortened V by 3 bases and J by 0 bases, and 19 bases separated the two germline ends. The CDR3 DNA reads TGTGCCACCAGCAGGTCAGCTCTACTCGGAGGTAGCACAGATACGCAGTATTTT. This encodes CATSRSALLGGSTDTQYF.

The chain recombines TRBV7-9 with TRBJ2-7; 7 bases map to TRBD2. After removal of 8 bases from V and 6 bases from J, the junction contained 10 bases not matched to a gene. The length of the CDR3 is 13 residues. Germline CDR1 SEHNR, CDR2 FQNEAQ (reference sequence). CDR3 sequence: CASASGTLGEQYF. As DNA, the CDR3 is TGTGCCAGCGCCAGCGGGACCCTTGGCGAGCAGTACTTC.

The chain couples TRBV7-6 to TRBJ1-1, with a tentative D call TRBD1 (6 bases). Trimming took 5 bases from V and 4 from J, leaving 11 bases between them. The length of the CDR3 is 13 residues. Per germline, CDR1 SGHVS and CDR2 FNYEAQ. The CDR3 region is CASSQQGTTEAFF. In DNA, the CDR3 is TGTGCCAGCAGCCAACAGGGCACCACTGAAGCTTTCTTT.

The V and J genes are TRBV5-1 and TRBJ2-1; D gene ambiguous. Germline CDR1 is SGHRS and CDR2 is YFSETQ. The CDR3 totals 13 residues. Trimming took 1 base from V and 3 from J, leaving 5 bases between them. The CDR3, as DNA: TGCGCCAGCAGCTTGACCAGCTACAATGAGCAGTTCTTC. Protein sequence: CASSLTSYNEQFF.

V and J are TRBV5-4 and TRBJ1-4; tentatively, D is TRBD1 (5 bases). The V gene's germline CDR1 is SGHNT and CDR2 YYREEE (reference sequence). Deletions cut 2 bases from V and 6 bases from J, with 11 bases between. The CDR3 contains 14 residues. CDR3 sequence (DNA): TGTGCCAGCAGCTTTACCCGGGACGATGAAAAACTGTTTTTT. Protein product: CASSFTRDDEKLFF.

The chain links TRBV6-4 to TRBJ1-1; D unclear. V was cut by 2 bases and J by 3 bases, with 7 bases left in between. CDR1 and CDR2 (germline): MRHNA, SNTAGT. CDR3 length: 13 residues. The chain's CDR3 is CASSDREHTEAFF. CDR3 nucleotides: TGTGCCAGCAGTGACAGGGAACACACTGAAGCTTTCTTT.

The rearrangement joins TRBV30 to TRBJ2-2; D remains unclear. Germline CDR1 and CDR2: GTSNPN and SVGIG (reference sequence). The ends were cut back, 0 bases at V and 7 bases at J, with 9 bases in the middle. There are 13 residues in the CDR3. The CDR3 region has the DNA TGTGCCTGGAGTGTAATCATGGGCGGGGAGCTGTTTTTT. The encoded protein is CAWSVIMGGELFF. Drawing the rest from reference TRBV30 and TRBJ2-2, the complete variable domain is SQTIHQWPATLVQPVGSPLSLECTVEGTSNPNLYWYRQAAGRGLQLLFYSVGIGQISSEVPQNLSASRPQDRQFILSSKKLLLSDSGFYLCAWSVIMGGELFFGEGSRLTVL.

This chain uses TRBV6-5 with TRBJ2-7; tentative D call: TRBD1 (5 bases). V was pared by 2 bases and J by 10 bases, with 9 bases between. Per the germline V gene, CDR1 is MNHEY and CDR2 is SVGAGI. The CDR3 loop spans 11 amino acids. The CDR3 here is CASSYGATQYF. The CDR3, as DNA: TGTGCCAGCAGTTACGGGGCTACCCAGTACTTC.

The genes are TRBV5-5 and TRBJ2-3; tentative D call: TRBD2 (5 bases). Trimming stripped 0 bases from V and 5 bases from J, with 19 bases between. Germline values: CDR1 SGHKS, CDR2 YYEKEE (reference sequence). This CDR3 has 17 residues. DNA of the CDR3: TGTGCCAGCAGCTTGGCCCCCTTTCGACACCGGGGAGATACGCAGTATTTT. As protein: CASSLAPFRHRGDTQYF.

The rearrangement joins TRBV11-3 to TRBJ2-1, with no clear D. The CDR3 loop spans 18 amino acids. CDR1 and CDR2 (germline): SGHNT, YENEEA. The V gene lost 5 bases and the J gene lost 0 bases, with 20 bases spanning the gap. CDR3 coding DNA: TGTGCCAGCAGCACGGTACTCTTCTCTTCTCCCTCCTACAATGAGCAGTTCTTC. Its protein product is CASSTVLFSSPSYNEQFF.

The chain has TRBV7-2 and TRBJ2-3; TRBD2 is a possible D gene (5 bases). Germline V lookup: CDR1 SGHTA, CDR2 FQGNSA. The V end was cut by 5 bases, the J end by 6 bases, with 15 bases between. The CDR3 loop spans 14 amino acids. For the CDR3, the DNA is TGTGCCAGCAGCCAAGGACTCGCAATGGATACGCAGTATTTT. Its protein is CASSQGLAMDTQYF.

The rearrangement links TRBV5-1 to TRBJ2-7; 11 positions match TRBD1. Germline CDR1 reads SGHRS; CDR2 reads YFSETQ. The CDR3 contains 14 residues. J gave up 3 bases and V 4 bases, and 3 bases lay outside the gene matches. This CDR3 reads CASSTGTGGYEQYF. CDR3 in DNA: TGCGCCAGCAGCACAGGGACAGGGGGCTACGAGCAGTACTTC.

This chain joins TRBV6-5 and TRBJ2-1, with D uncertain. The germline CDR1 and CDR2 sequences are MNHEY and SVGAGI. V lost 7 bases and J 4 bases, leaving 8 bases between the germline ends. The CDR3 contains 12 residues. The CDR3 loop is CASKDGYNEQFF. As DNA, the CDR3 is TGTGCCAGCAAGGACGGTTACAATGAGCAGTTCTTC.

The chain employs TRBV6-4 and TRBJ2-1; D possibly corresponds to TRBD2 (6 bases). Deletions cut 5 bases from V and 6 bases from J, with 17 bases between. Germline V CDR1 and CDR2: MRHNA, SNTAGT. The CDR3 runs to 15 residues. The CDR3 loop reads CASSSGQGGVNEQFF. The CDR3 DNA follows: TGTGCCAGCAGTAGCGGTCAGGGAGGAGTCAATGAGCAGTTCTTC.

CDR3 in DNA: TGTGCCAGTAGTATATCAGCGGGAGCGACAAATGAGCAGTTCTTC. Its protein is CASSISAGATNEQFF. This chain connects TRBV19 to TRBJ2-1; 8 nucleotides line up with TRBD2. The ends lost 2 bases at V and 7 bases at J; junction bases unmatched: 7. This CDR3 has 15 residues. The germline V gene encodes CDR1 LNHDA and CDR2 SQIVND (reference sequence).

The rearrangement links TRBV6-1 to TRBJ2-5; D is undetermined. Deletions cut 2 bases from V and 4 bases from J, with 23 bases between. This CDR3 spans 18 amino acids. Germline CDR1 and CDR2: MNHNS and SASEGT. The CDR3: CASSEFPLFEYGVETQYF. Written as DNA, the CDR3 is TGTGCCAGCAGTGAATTCCCCCTGTTCGAGTATGGGGTAGAGACCCAGTACTTC.